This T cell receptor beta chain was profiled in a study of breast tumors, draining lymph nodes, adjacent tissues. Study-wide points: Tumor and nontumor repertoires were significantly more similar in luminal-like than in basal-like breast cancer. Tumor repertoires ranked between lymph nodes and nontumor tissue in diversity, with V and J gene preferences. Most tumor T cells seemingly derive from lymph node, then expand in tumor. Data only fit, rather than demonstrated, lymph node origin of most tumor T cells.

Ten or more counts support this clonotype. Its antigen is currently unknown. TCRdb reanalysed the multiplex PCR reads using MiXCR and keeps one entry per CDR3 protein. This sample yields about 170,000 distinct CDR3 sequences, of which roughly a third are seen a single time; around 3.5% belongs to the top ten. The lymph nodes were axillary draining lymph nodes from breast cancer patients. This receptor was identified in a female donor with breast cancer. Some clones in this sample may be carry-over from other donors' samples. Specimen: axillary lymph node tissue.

CDR3 sequence (DNA): TGTGCCAGTAGTTTGAGCCCGGGACAAAATAGCAATCAGCCCCAGCATTTT. It encodes CASSLSPGQNSNQPQHF. The rearrangement links TRBV19 to TRBJ1-5; D is perhaps TRBD1 (6 bases). Germline V gives CDR1 LNHDA, CDR2 SQIVND (reference sequence). Between the trimmed V and J ends, which lost 5 bases and 0 bases, there was a span of 17 bases. The CDR3 sequence is 17 residues long.